The present T cell receptor beta chain was sequenced within a study of blood T cell repertoires in COVID-19. Study summary: Sites in the United States, Italy and Spain provided acute and convalescent COVID-19 samples. PBMCs, B-cell-depleted T cells, or T cells provided the cDNA or gDNA that made up the material.

The CDR3 totals 17 residues. Germline loops: CDR1 SGHRS, CDR2 YFSETQ. The ends lost 4 bases at V and 0 bases at J; junction bases unmatched: 8. In the original processing: Estimates of nucleated cell counts were drawn from the amplification of reference gene primers. Only in-frame clones appear in the TCRdb table, and some are missing; sequencing was by immunoSEQ multiplex PCR. V, J and clone size were drawn from that table, and D and trimming were deduced from the DNA. The sample holds more than 100,000 clones, around 82% seen once. The chain joins TRBV5-1 to TRBJ1-4, with TRBD1 identical over 8 bases. This TCR was sampled from a woman in her twenties or thirties who had recovered from COVID-19. Sequences were obtained from peripheral blood. In nucleotides, the CDR3 is TGCGCCAGCAGCAACCGGGACAGGTTGACAACTAATGAAAAACTGTTTTTT. This translates into CASSNRDRLTTNEKLFF.